This T cell receptor beta chain was recorded in a study of OX40 agonist ivuxolimab in advanced cancers. The CDR3 consists of 14 residues. Germline CDR1 is SNHLY and CDR2 is FYNNEI. V was cut by 6 bases and J by 4 bases, with 15 bases left in between. Measured with immunoSEQ multiplex PCR; TCRdb has only the in-frame clones, and not every one. The data show tens of thousands of clones, with more than 75% seen just once and about 12% held by the top ten. V usage is TRBV2 and J usage is TRBJ1-1; D is ambiguous. The TCR originated in an adult with an advanced solid tumor such as melanoma, head and neck, liver or kidney cancer. The material was CD4+ or CD8+ T cells sorted from blood, obtained in a trial of the OX40 agonist ivuxolimab. This chain's CDR3 is CASRRLASGTEAFF. CDR3 nucleotide sequence: TGTGCCAGCAGGAGGCTAGCATCGGGCACTGAAGCTTTCTTT.